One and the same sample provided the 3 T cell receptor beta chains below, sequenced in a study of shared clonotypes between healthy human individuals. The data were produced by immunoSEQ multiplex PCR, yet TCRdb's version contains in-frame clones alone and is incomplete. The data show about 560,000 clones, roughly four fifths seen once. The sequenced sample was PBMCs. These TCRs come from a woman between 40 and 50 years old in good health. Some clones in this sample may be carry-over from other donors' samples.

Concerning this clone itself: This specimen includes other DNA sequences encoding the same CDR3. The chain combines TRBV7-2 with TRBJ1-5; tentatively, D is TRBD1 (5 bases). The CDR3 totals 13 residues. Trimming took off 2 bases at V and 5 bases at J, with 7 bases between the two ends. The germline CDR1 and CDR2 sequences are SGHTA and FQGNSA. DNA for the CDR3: TGTGCCAGCAGCTTAAGAGGGGATCAGCCCCAGCATTTT. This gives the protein CASSLRGDQPQHF.

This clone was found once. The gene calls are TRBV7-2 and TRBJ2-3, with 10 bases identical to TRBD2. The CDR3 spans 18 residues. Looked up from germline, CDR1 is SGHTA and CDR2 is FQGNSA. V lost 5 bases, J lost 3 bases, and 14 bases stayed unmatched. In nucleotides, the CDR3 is TGTGCCAGCAGCCAGGGGGTAATAGCGGGAGGTTTGACAGATACGCAGTATTTT. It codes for CASSQGVIAGGLTDTQYF.

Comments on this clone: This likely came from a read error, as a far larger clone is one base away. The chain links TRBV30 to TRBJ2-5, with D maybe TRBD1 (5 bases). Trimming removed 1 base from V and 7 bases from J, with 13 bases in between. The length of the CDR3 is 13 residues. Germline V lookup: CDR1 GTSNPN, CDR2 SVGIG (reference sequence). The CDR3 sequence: CAWSDLDRGTQYF. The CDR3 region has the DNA TGTGCCTGGAGTGATTTAGATAGGGGGACCCAGTACTTC.